Only one count was recorded for the clone carrying this T cell receptor beta chain. Its antigen is unknown. Generated by immunoSEQ multiplex PCR, the TCRdb table keeps only in-frame clones and is missing some. The data hold some 650,000 clones, with roughly 97% observed a single time. The source of the sample is a study of shared clonotypes between healthy human individuals. Study information: A donor's plate count was three for CD4 naive and three for CD4 memory; CD8 naive had two and CD8 memory one.

General observations from the study: Sorted-subset samples were not fully sequenced, rarefaction indicated.

Both subsets, CD45RA+ naive and CD45RA-negative memory, were split from the CD4+ cells. V was trimmed by 3 bases and J by 7 bases, leaving 13 bases between them. Germline CDR1 and CDR2: SGHNT and YENEEA. The CDR3 consists of 14 residues. The chain recombines TRBV11-3 with TRBJ2-1; perhaps TRBD2 as D (5 bases). The TCR was taken from a woman aged 30 to 39 in good health. Sequences were obtained from naive CD4+ T cells sorted from blood. The subset is: CD45RA+ positively selected. CDR3 sequence reads: CASSFEGETNEQFF. In DNA form, the CDR3 reads TGTGCCAGCAGCTTCGAGGGAGAGACAAATGAGCAGTTCTTC.